This TCR beta chain was retrieved from a study of blood T cell repertoires in COVID-19. Germline CDR1 and CDR2: MDHEN and SYDVKM. The V end was cut by 7 bases, the J end by 4 bases, with 8 bases between. The CDR3 covers 11 residues. As originally analysed: Amplification with reference gene primers provided the estimates of nucleated cell counts. Libraries were prepared by immunoSEQ multiplex PCR; TCRdb keeps only in-frame clonotypes and omits some of them. Clone size and V and J calls were adopted from that table, with D and trimming inferred from the DNA. The sample records around 290,000 clones, roughly 88% being singletons. Participants, 18 to 89 years old, spanned about 26 US areas. Participants reported their clinical history, and cohort assignment relied on those reports.

The sample consisted of PBMCs or T cells enriched from blood (not recorded which). The TCR originated in a woman aged 30 to 39 who had recovered from COVID-19. The gene calls are TRBV28 and TRBJ2-7; D is ambiguous. Written as DNA, the CDR3 is TGTGCCAGCACCGTCGGGTACGAGCAGTACTTC. The encoded protein is CASTVGYEQYF.